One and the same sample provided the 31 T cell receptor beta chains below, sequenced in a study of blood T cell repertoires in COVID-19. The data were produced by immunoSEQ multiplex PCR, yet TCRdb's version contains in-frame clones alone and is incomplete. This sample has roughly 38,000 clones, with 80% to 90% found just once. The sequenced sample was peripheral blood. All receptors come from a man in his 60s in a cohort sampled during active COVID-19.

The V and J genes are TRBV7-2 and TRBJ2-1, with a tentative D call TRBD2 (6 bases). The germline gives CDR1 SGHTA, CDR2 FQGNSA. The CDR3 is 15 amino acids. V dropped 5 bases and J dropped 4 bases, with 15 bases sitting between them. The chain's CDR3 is CASSARRGRYNEQFF. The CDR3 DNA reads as TGTGCCAGCAGCGCGAGGCGGGGAAGGTACAATGAGCAGTTCTTC. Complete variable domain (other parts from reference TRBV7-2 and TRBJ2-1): GAGVSQSPSNKVTEKGKDVELRCDPISGHTALYWYRQSLGQGLEFLIYFQGNSAPDKSGLPSDRFSAERTGGSVSTLTIQRTQQEDSAVYLCASSARRGRYNEQFFGPGTRLTVL.

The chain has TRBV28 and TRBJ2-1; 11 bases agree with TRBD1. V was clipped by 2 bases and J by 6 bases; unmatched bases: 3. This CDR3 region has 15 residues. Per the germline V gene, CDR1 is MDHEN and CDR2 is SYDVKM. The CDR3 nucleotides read TGTGCCAGCAGTTTACGGGACAGGGGGGTCAATGAGCAGTTCTTC. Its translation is CASSLRDRGVNEQFF.

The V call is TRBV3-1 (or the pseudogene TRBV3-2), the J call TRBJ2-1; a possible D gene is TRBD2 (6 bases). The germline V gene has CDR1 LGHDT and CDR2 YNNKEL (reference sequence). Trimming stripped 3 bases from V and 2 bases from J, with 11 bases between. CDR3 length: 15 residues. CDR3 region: CASSQGGNTYNEQFF. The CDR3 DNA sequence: TGTGCCAGCAGCCAGGGCGGGAACACCTACAATGAGCAGTTCTTC.

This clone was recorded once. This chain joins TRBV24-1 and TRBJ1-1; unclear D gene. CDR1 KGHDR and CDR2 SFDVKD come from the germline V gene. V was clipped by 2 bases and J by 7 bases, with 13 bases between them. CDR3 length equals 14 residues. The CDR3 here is CATSDSRTLHEAFF. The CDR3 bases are TGTGCCACCAGTGATTCGCGGACTCTCCATGAAGCTTTCTTT.

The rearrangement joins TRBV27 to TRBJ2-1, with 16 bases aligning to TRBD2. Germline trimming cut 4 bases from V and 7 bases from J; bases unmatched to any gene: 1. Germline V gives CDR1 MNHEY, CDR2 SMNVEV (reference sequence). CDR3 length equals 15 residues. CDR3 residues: CASSWGLAGGNEQFF. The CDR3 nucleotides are TGTGCCAGCAGTTGGGGACTAGCGGGAGGGAATGAGCAGTTCTTC.

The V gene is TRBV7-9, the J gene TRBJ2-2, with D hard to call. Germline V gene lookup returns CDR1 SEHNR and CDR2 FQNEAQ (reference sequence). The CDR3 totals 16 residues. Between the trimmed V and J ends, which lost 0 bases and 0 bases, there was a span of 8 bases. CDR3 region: CASSLATKSNTGELFF. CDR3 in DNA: TGTGCCAGCAGCTTAGCGACAAAATCGAACACCGGGGAGCTGTTTTTT.

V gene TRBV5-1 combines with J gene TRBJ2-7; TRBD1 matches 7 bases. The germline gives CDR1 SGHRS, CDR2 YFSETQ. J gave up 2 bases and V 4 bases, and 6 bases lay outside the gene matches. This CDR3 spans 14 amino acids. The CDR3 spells CASSTDRPPYEQYF. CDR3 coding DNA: TGCGCCAGCAGCACGGACAGGCCGCCCTACGAGCAGTACTTC. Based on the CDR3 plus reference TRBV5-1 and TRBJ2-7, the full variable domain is KAGVTQTPRYLIKTRGQQVTLSCSPISGHRSVSWYQQTPGQGLQFLFEYFSETQRNKGNFPGRFSGRQFSNSRSEMNVSTLELGDSALYLCASSTDRPPYEQYFGPGTRLTVT.

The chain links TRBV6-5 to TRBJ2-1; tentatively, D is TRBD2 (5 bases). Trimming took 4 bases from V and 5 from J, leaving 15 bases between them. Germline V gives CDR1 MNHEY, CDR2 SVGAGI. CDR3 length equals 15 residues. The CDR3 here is CASSFRALRDNEQFF. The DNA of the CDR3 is TGTGCCAGCAGTTTCCGGGCCTTGAGGGACAATGAGCAGTTCTTC.

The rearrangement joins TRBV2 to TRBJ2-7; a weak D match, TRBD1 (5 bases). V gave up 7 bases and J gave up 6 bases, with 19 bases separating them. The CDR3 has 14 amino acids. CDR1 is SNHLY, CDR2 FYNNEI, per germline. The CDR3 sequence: CASISDKGQGEQYF. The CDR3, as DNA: TGTGCCAGCATTTCGGATAAGGGCCAGGGCGAGCAGTACTTC.

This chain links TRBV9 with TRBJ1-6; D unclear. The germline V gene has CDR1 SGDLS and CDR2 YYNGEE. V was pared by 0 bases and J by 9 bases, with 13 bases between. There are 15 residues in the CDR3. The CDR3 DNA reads TGTGCCAGCAGCGTAGGGTCAGCAACGGGTTCACCCCTCCACTTT. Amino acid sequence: CASSVGSATGSPLHF.

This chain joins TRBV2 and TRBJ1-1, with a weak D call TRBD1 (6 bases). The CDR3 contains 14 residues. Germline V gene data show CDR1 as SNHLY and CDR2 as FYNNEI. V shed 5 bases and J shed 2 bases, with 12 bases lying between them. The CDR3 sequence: CASSYRAGNTEAFF. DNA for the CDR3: TGTGCCAGCAGTTACAGGGCTGGAAACACTGAAGCTTTCTTT. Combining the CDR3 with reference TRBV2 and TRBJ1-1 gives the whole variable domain EPEVTQTPSHQVTQMGQEVILRCVPISNHLYFYWYRQILGQKVEFLVSFYNNEISEKSEIFDDQFSVERPDGSNFTLKIRSTKLEDSAMYFCASSYRAGNTEAFFGQGTRLTVV.

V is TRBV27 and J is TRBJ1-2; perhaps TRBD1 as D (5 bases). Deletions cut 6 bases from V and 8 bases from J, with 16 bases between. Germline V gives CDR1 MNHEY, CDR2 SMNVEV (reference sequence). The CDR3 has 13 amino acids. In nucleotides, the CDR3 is TGTGCCAGCAGCCAGGGACTCCCAGGGGGCTACACCTTC. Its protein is CASSQGLPGGYTF.

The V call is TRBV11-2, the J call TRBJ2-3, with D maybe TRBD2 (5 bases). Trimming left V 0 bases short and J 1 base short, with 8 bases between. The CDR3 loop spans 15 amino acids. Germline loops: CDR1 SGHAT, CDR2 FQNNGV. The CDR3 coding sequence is TGTGCCAGCAGCTTAGAACTAGACCGCACAGATACGCAGTATTTT. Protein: CASSLELDRTDTQYF.

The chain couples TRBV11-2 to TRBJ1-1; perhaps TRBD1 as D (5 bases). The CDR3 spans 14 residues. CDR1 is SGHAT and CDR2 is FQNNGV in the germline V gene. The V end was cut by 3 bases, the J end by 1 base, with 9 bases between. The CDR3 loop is CASSLTQGNTEAFF. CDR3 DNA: TGTGCCAGCAGCTTGACCCAGGGGAACACTGAAGCTTTCTTT.

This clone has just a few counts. CDR3 nucleotide sequence: TGTGCCACCAGCAGAGACCGACTCGGGAATCAGCCCCAGCATTTT. This encodes CATSRDRLGNQPQHF. This chain links TRBV15 with TRBJ1-5, with unresolved D. The CDR3 consists of 15 residues. V lost 0 bases to trimming and J lost 4 bases, with 10 bases between them. The germline V gene encodes CDR1 LNHNV and CDR2 YYDKDF (reference sequence).

The CDR3 loop is CASSLGGQTSTDTQYF. CDR3 DNA: TGTGCCAGCAGCTTAGGGGGACAGACGAGCACAGATACGCAGTATTTT. The chain joins TRBV13 to TRBJ2-3; 7 nucleotides match TRBD1. The CDR3 runs 16 residues. The V segment lost 0 bases and the J segment 0 bases; nucleotides outside the gene matches: 3. Per the germline V gene, CDR1 is PRHDT and CDR2 is FYEKMQ (reference sequence).

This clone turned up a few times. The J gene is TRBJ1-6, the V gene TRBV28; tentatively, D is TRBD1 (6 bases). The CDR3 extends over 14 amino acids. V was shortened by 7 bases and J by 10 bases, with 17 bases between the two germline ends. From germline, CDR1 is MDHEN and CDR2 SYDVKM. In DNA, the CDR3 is TGTGCCAGCACCATAGAAAGAGGGGGATCACCCCTCCACTTT. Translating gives CASTIERGGSPLHF.

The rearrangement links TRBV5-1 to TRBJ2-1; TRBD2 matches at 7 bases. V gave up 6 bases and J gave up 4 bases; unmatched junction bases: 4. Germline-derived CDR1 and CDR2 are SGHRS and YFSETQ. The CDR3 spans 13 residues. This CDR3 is CASMASGYNEQFF. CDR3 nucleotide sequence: TGCGCCAGCATGGCTAGCGGATACAATGAGCAGTTCTTC.

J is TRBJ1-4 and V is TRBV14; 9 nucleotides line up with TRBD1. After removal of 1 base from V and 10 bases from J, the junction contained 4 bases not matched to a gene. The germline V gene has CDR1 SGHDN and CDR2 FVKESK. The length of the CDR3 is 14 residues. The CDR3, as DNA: TGTGCCAGCAGCCAAGTGGACAGGGGTGGAAAACTGTTTTTT. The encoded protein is CASSQVDRGGKLFF.

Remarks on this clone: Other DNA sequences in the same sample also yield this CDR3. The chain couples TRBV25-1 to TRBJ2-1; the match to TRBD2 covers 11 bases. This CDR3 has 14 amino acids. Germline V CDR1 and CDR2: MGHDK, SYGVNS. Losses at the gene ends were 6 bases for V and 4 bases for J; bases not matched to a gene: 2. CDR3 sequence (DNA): TGTGCCAGCAGCCCTAGCGGGGGGTACAATGAGCAGTTCTTC. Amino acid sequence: CASSPSGGYNEQFF.

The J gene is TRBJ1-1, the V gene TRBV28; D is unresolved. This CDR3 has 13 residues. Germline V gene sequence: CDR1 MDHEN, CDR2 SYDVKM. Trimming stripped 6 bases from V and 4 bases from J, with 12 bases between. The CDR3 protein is CASRPPEGTEAFF. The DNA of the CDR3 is TGTGCCAGCAGGCCCCCGGAGGGCACTGAAGCTTTCTTT.

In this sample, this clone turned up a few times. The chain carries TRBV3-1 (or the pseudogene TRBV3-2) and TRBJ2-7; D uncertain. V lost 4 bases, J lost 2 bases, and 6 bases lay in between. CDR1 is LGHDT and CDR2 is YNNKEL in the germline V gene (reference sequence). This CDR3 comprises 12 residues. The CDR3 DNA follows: TGTGCCAGCAGCCGCGCTGCCTACGAGCAGTACTTC. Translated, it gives CASSRAAYEQYF.

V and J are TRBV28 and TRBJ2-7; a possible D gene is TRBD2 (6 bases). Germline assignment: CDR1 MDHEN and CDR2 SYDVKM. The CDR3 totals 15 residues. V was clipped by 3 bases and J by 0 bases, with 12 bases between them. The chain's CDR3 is CASSLVSGSSYEQYF. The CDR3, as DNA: TGTGCCAGCAGTTTGGTTAGCGGTAGCTCCTACGAGCAGTACTTC.

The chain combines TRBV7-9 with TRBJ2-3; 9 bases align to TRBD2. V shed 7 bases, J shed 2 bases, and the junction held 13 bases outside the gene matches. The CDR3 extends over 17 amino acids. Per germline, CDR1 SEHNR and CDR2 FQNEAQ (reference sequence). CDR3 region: CASTSLKREVDTDTQYF. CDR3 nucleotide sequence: TGTGCCAGCACAAGCCTTAAGCGGGAGGTGGACACAGATACGCAGTATTTT.

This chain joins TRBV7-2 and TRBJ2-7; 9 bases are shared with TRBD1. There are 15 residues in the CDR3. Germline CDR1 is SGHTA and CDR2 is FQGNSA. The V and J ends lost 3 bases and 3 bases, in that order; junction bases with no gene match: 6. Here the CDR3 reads CASSFSGQGSYEQYF. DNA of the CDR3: TGTGCCAGCAGCTTTTCCGGACAGGGGAGCTACGAGCAGTACTTC. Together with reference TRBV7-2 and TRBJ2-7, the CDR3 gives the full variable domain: GAGVSQSPSNKVTEKGKDVELRCDPISGHTALYWYRQSLGQGLEFLIYFQGNSAPDKSGLPSDRFSAERTGGSVSTLTIQRTQQEDSAVYLCASSFSGQGSYEQYFGPGTRLTVT.

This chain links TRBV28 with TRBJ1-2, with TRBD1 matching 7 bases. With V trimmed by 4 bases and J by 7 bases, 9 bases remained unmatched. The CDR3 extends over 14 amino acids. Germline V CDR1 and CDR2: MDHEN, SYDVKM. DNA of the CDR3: TGTGCCAGCAGTTCCAAGACAGGGCGAGCTGGCTACACCTTC. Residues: CASSSKTGRAGYTF.

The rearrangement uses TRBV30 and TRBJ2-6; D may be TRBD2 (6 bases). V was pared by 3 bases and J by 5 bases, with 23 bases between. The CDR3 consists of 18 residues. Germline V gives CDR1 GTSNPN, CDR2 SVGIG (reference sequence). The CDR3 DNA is TGTGCCTGGAGCCCGGGGACTGTCGCGGGCCTTCGGGCCAACGTCCTGACTTTC. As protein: CAWSPGTVAGLRANVLTF. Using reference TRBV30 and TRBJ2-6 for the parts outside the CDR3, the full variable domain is SQTIHQWPATLVQPVGSPLSLECTVEGTSNPNLYWYRQAAGRGLQLLFYSVGIGQISSEVPQNLSASRPQDRQFILSSKKLLLSDSGFYLCAWSPGTVAGLRANVLTFGAGSRLTVL.

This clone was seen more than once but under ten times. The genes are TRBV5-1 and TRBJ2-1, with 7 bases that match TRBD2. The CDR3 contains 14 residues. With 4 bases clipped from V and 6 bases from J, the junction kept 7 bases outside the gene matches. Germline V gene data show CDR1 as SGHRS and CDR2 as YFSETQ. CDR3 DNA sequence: TGCGCCAGCAGCGCCGGAGCGGGGCGCAATGAGCAGTTCTTC. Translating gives CASSAGAGRNEQFF.

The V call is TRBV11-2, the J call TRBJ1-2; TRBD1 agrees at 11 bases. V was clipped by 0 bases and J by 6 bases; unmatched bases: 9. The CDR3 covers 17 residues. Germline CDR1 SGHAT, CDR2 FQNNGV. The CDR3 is CASSLDSGTGGENGYTF. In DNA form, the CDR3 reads TGTGCCAGCAGCTTAGATAGCGGGACAGGGGGAGAGAATGGCTACACCTTC.

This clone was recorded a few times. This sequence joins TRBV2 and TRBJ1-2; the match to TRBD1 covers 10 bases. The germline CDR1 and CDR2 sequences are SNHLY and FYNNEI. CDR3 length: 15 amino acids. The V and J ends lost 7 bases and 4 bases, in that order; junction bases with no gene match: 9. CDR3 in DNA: TGTGCCAGCAACATAGACAGGGGGCCCCGCTATGGCTACACCTTC. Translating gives CASNIDRGPRYGYTF.

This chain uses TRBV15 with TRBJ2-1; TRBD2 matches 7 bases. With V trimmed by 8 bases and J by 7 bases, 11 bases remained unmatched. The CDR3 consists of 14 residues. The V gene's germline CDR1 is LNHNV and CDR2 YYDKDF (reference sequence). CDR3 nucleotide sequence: TGTGCCACCCTAAGTGGGGGGGAGTTGAATGAGCAGTTCTTC. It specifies CATLSGGELNEQFF.